This T cell receptor beta chain was observed in a study of OX40 agonist ivuxolimab in advanced cancers. As for the study in general: Patients in the trial were receiving intravenous ivuxolimab every 2 weeks, at doses of 0.01 to 10 mg/kg. Overall study findings and caveats: CD4+ and CD8+ T cells in blood underwent clonal expansion by week 6 at 0.1 to 3.0 mg/kg.

Only in-frame clones appear in the TCRdb table, and some are missing; sequencing was by immunoSEQ multiplex PCR. The sample lists under 100,000 clones, approximately 85% occurring once. Comment on this clone: No antigen is known for it.

V shed 2 bases and J shed 6 bases, with 15 bases lying between them. Germline CDR1 KGHSH, CDR2 LQKENI. The CDR3 loop spans 15 amino acids. The investigators sampled blood at baseline, at cycle 4 day 1, and at cycle 7 day 1. The chain employs TRBV18 and TRBJ2-3; D is uncertain. The TCR originated in an adult with an advanced solid tumor such as melanoma, head and neck, liver or kidney cancer. This specimen consisted of CD4+ or CD8+ T cells sorted from blood, obtained in a trial of the OX40 agonist ivuxolimab. The CDR3 DNA follows: TGTGCCAGCTCACCAACCGCAGCTCCATCGGATACGCAGTATTTT. It encodes CASSPTAAPSDTQYF.